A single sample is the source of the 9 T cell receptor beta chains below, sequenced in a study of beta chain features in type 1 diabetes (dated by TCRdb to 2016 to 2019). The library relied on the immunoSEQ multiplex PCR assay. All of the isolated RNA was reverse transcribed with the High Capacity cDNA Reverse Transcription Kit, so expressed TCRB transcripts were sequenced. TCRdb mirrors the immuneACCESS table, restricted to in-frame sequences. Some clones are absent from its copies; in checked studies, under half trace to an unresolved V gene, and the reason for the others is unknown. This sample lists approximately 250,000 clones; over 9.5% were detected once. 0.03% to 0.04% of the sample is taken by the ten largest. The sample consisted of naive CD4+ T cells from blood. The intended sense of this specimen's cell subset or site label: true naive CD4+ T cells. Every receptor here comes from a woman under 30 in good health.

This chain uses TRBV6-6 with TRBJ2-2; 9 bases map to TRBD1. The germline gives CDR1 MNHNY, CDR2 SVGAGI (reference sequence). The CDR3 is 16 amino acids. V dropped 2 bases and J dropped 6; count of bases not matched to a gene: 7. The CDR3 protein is CASSYRGQGVAGELFF. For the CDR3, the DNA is TGTGCCAGCAGTTACAGGGGACAGGGTGTTGCCGGGGAGCTGTTTTTT.

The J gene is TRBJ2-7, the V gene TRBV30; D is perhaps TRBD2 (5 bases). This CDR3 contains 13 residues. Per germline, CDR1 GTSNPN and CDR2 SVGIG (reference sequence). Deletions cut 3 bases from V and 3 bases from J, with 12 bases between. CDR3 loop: CAWSEGRSYEQYF. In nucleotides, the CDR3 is TGTGCCTGGAGCGAGGGCAGGAGCTACGAGCAGTACTTC.

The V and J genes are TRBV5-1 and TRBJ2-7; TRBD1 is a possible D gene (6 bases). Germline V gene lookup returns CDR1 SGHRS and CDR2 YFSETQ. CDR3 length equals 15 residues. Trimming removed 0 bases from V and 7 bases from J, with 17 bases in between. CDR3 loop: CASSLEGRGSGEQYF. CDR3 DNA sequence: TGCGCCAGCAGCTTGGAGGGCAGGGGTTCGGGTGAGCAGTACTTC.

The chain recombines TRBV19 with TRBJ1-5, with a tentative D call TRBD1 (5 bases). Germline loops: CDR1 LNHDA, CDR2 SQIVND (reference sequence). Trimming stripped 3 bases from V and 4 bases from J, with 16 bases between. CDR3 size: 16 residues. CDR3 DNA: TGTGCCAGTAGTATCAAAAGGGGTCAGCCTAATCAGCCCCAGCATTTT. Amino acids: CASSIKRGQPNQPQHF.

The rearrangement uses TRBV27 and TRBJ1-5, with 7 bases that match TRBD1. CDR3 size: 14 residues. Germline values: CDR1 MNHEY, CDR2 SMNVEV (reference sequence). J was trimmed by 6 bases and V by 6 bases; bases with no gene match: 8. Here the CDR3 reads CASRPTGLGQPQHF. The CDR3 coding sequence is TGTGCCAGCAGACCGACAGGGTTGGGTCAGCCCCAGCATTTT.

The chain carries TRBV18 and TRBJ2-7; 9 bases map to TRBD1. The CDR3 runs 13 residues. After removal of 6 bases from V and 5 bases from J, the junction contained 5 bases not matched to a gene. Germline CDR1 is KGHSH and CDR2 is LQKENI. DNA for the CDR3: TGTGCCAGCTCTCCGGGACAGGGTCACGAGCAGTACTTC. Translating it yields CASSPGQGHEQYF. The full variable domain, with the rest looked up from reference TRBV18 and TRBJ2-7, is NAGVMQNPRHLVRRRGQEARLRCSPMKGHSHVYWYRQLPEEGLKFMVYLQKENIIDESGMPKERFSAEFPKEGPSILRIQQVVRGDSAAYFCASSPGQGHEQYFGPGTRLTVT.

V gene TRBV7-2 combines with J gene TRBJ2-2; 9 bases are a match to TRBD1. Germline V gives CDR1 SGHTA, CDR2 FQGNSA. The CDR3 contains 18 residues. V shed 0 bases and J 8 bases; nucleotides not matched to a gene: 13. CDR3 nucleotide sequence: TGTGCCAGCAGCTTAGCCCCCGGGACAGGGTCCAGATGGGGGGAGCTGTTTTTT. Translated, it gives CASSLAPGTGSRWGELFF.

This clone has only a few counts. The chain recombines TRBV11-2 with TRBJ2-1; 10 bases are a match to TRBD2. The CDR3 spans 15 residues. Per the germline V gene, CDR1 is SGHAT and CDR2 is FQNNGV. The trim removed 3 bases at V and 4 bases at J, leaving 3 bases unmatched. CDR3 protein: CASSLERGGYNEQFF. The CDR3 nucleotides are TGTGCCAGCAGCTTGGAGCGGGGGGGTTACAATGAGCAGTTCTTC.

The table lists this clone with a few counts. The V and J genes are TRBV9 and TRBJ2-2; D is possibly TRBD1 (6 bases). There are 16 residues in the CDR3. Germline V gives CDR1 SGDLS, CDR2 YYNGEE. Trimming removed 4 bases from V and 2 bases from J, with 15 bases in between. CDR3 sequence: CASSPYRDGNTGELFF. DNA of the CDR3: TGTGCCAGCAGCCCATACAGGGACGGCAACACCGGGGAGCTGTTTTTT.